These 20 T cell receptor beta chains share one sample of origin, sequenced in a study of cytomegalovirus exposure and HLA in healthy donors. PCR was performed using 60 Vbeta and 13 Jbeta primers. Some clones are missing from TCRdb's copy, which holds only in-frame ones; the method was immunoSEQ multiplex PCR. Of about 140,000 clones in the sample, roughly two thirds are singletons; the top ten hold 1% to 1.5%. The sample taken for sequencing was PBMCs. All receptors come from a woman aged 40 to 50 in good health and CMV-seronegative.

This clone was seen just once. The chain employs TRBV11-2 and TRBJ2-7, with 8 positions matching TRBD1. CDR3 length: 16 amino acids. Germline V gene lookup returns CDR1 SGHAT and CDR2 FQNNGV. V was clipped by 1 base and J by 1 base; unmatched bases: 6. In DNA, the CDR3 is TGTGCCAGCAGCTTAGTTGTGCAGGGGGCGTCCTACGAGCAGTACTTC. Residues: CASSLVVQGASYEQYF.

V usage is TRBV19 and J usage is TRBJ2-1, with 7 nucleotides matching TRBD1. The junction had 2 bases not matched to a gene; V was cut back by 4 bases and J by 5 bases. CDR3 size: 13 residues. The germline V gene has CDR1 LNHDA and CDR2 SQIVND (reference sequence). This chain's CDR3 is CASSNGQDNEQFF. The CDR3 coding sequence is TGTGCCAGTAGTAACGGACAGGACAATGAGCAGTTCTTC.

The V and J genes are TRBV14 and TRBJ2-1; 12 bases match TRBD2. Germline CDR1 reads SGHDN; CDR2 reads FVKESK. V lost 1 base to trimming and J lost 3 bases; unmatched junction nucleotides: 4. This CDR3 is 17 amino acids long. The CDR3 bases are TGTGCCAGCAGCCAAGGTACTAGCGGGGGGCTCTACAATGAGCAGTTCTTC. Protein product: CASSQGTSGGLYNEQFF.

This rearrangement joins TRBV27 to TRBJ2-1; 10 nucleotides line up with TRBD2. V dropped 2 bases and J dropped 4; count of bases not matched to a gene: 8. Germline V lookup: CDR1 MNHEY, CDR2 SMNVEV (reference sequence). The CDR3 is made up of 17 amino acids. CDR3 in DNA: TGTGCCAGCAGTTTAAACACCGGGACTAGCGTGTACAATGAGCAGTTCTTC. This gives the protein CASSLNTGTSVYNEQFF.

The J gene is TRBJ2-7, the V gene TRBV27; 10 bases align to TRBD2. CDR1 is MNHEY, CDR2 SMNVEV, per germline (reference sequence). V lost 0 bases to trimming and J lost 0 bases; unmatched junction nucleotides: 8. CDR3 length: 18 amino acids. CDR3 in amino acids: CASSLSKNERGGSYEQYF. The CDR3 DNA is TGTGCCAGCAGTTTATCTAAAAACGAGCGGGGGGGCTCCTACGAGCAGTACTTC.

The chain combines TRBV2 with TRBJ1-1; unclear D gene. The CDR3 runs to 14 residues. CDR1 and CDR2 from the germline V gene are SNHLY and FYNNEI. The germline V and J ends were trimmed by 5 bases and 3 bases, with 13 bases remaining between them. In DNA, the CDR3 is TGTGCCAGCAGTTCTCGGAGCATGGACACTGAAGCTTTCTTT. Translation gives CASSSRSMDTEAFF. Variable domain in full (rest from reference TRBV2 and TRBJ1-1): EPEVTQTPSHQVTQMGQEVILRCVPISNHLYFYWYRQILGQKVEFLVSFYNNEISEKSEIFDDQFSVERPDGSNFTLKIRSTKLEDSAMYFCASSSRSMDTEAFFGQGTRLTVV.

The chain recombines TRBV28 with TRBJ2-5; 8 bases fit TRBD1. Germline V gene data show CDR1 as MDHEN and CDR2 as SYDVKM. The CDR3 has 14 amino acids. Unmatched junction bases numbered 7, after V lost 5 bases and J lost 5 bases. CDR3 sequence (DNA): TGTGCCAGCAGTACCCCAGGGGGCAGGGAGACCCAGTACTTC. Translation gives CASSTPGGRETQYF.

Comment on this clone: A read error may account for a junction end that differs from germline. The CDR3 coding sequence is TGTGCTAGCAGCTCCGGGACAGGGTATGAGCAGTTCTTC. This sequence encodes CASSSGTGYEQFF. This sequence joins TRBV7-7 and TRBJ2-1; TRBD1 matches at 9 bases. CDR1 and CDR2 from the germline V gene are SSHAT and FNYEAQ (reference sequence). The CDR3 loop spans 13 amino acids.

This chain uses TRBV7-6 with TRBJ2-2; D gene ambiguous. The CDR3 runs to 15 residues. Germline V gene data show CDR1 as SGHVS and CDR2 as FNYEAQ. Trimming cost V 5 bases and J 5 bases, with 15 bases left between them. The CDR3 DNA sequence: TGTGCCAGCAGCCGAAGTCCCGTCAGGACCGGGGAGCTGTTTTTT. Protein: CASSRSPVRTGELFF. Supplemented by reference TRBV7-6 and TRBJ2-2, the full variable domain reads GAGVSQSPRYKVTKRGQDVALRCDPISGHVSLYWYRQALGQGPEFLTYFNYEAQQDKSGLPNDRFSAERPEGSISTLTIQRTEQRDSAMYRCASSRSPVRTGELFFGEGSRLTVL.

This clone was recorded once. The genes are TRBV4-1 and TRBJ1-2, with a possible D match to TRBD1 (5 bases). Germline-derived CDR1 and CDR2 are MGHRA and YSYEKL. Trimming cost V 0 bases and J 2 bases, with 10 bases left between them. The CDR3 sequence is 15 residues long. The CDR3 reads CASSQDIQENYGYTF. CDR3 sequence (DNA): TGCGCCAGCAGCCAAGATATACAGGAAAACTATGGCTACACCTTC.

Details on this clone: Germline is not matched at one junction end, which may reflect a read error. This chain joins TRBV6-5 and TRBJ2-7; 9 positions agree with TRBD1. This CDR3 has 13 residues. In germline, CDR1 is MNHEY, CDR2 SVGAGI. The CDR3 sequence is CACRGQGAYEQYF. CDR3 coding DNA: TGTGCCTGCAGGGGACAGGGAGCCTACGAGCAGTACTTC.

This clone was observed a single time. The chain employs TRBV7-2 and TRBJ2-3; TRBD1 agrees at 10 bases. This CDR3 spans 14 amino acids. The trim removed 3 bases at V and 8 bases at J, leaving 5 bases unmatched. CDR1 is SGHTA, CDR2 FQGNSA, per germline. CDR3 sequence: CASSLGQGSGTQYF. CDR3 DNA: TGTGCCAGCAGCTTGGGACAGGGGAGCGGTACGCAGTATTTT.

The chain combines TRBV13 with TRBJ1-1; D unresolved. Germline V gene sequence: CDR1 PRHDT, CDR2 FYEKMQ (reference sequence). Trimming took off 0 bases at V and 7 bases at J, with 12 bases between the two ends. The CDR3 covers 14 residues. CDR3 region: CASSLGDLANEAFF. DNA for the CDR3: TGTGCCAGCAGCTTAGGTGATTTAGCGAATGAAGCTTTCTTT.

The sample holds one count of this clone. This chain joins TRBV18 and TRBJ1-2; 7 bases map to TRBD1. Per germline, CDR1 KGHSH and CDR2 LQKENI. The CDR3 consists of 15 residues. Trimming took 3 bases from V and 1 from J; bases not matched to a gene: 5. CDR3 nucleotides: TGTGCCAGCTCACCTTCGGGACAGAATAACTATGGCTACACCTTC. Translation: CASSPSGQNNYGYTF.

The chain has TRBV5-1 and TRBJ2-1, with D possibly matching TRBD2 (6 bases). The CDR3 is 14 amino acids. Germline-derived CDR1 and CDR2 are SGHRS and YFSETQ. Trimming shortened V by 5 bases and J by 3 bases, and 12 bases separated the two germline ends. CDR3 amino acids: CASRKEGYYNEQFF. As DNA, the CDR3 is TGCGCCAGCAGGAAGGAGGGCTACTACAATGAGCAGTTCTTC.

This clone was observed a few times. The chain couples TRBV7-8 to TRBJ1-2; D is ambiguous. The V gene's germline CDR1 is SGHVS and CDR2 FQNEAQ. The CDR3 runs 16 residues. Trimming left V 5 bases short and J 2 bases short, with 18 bases between. The CDR3 here is CASSPPLTNKNYGYTF. CDR3 coding DNA: TGTGCCAGCAGCCCCCCCTTAACAAATAAGAACTATGGCTACACCTTC.

This sequence joins TRBV7-6 and TRBJ2-2; D gene uncertain. The ends were cut back, 1 base at V and 1 base at J, with 7 bases in the middle. Germline V gene data show CDR1 as SGHVS and CDR2 as FNYEAQ. The CDR3 totals 15 residues. CDR3 loop: CASSLGRLNTGELFF. The CDR3 nucleotides are TGTGCCAGCAGCTTAGGCAGGCTGAACACCGGGGAGCTGTTTTTT.

V usage is TRBV7-3 and J usage is TRBJ1-5, with a weak D call TRBD1 (5 bases). Trimming cost V 2 bases and J 6 bases, with 8 bases left between them. The CDR3 contains 13 residues. Germline V gene lookup returns CDR1 SGHTA and CDR2 FQGTGA. The CDR3 region is CASSLFQGQPQHF. The CDR3 DNA reads TGTGCCAGCAGCTTATTTCAGGGTCAGCCCCAGCATTTT.

This clone was recorded a few times. The V call is TRBV9, the J call TRBJ2-2; TRBD1 matches 7 bases. Unmatched junction bases numbered 9, after V lost 2 bases and J lost 8 bases. The CDR3 extends over 15 amino acids. The germline V gene encodes CDR1 SGDLS and CDR2 YYNGEE. The CDR3 here is CASSVETGMEGELFF. The CDR3 DNA follows: TGTGCCAGCAGCGTGGAGACAGGGATGGAGGGGGAGCTGTTTTTT.

The genes are TRBV5-6 and TRBJ2-1; the match to TRBD2 covers 11 bases. Per the germline V gene, CDR1 is SGHDT and CDR2 is YYEEEE. The V and J ends lost 4 bases and 16 bases, in that order; junction bases with no gene match: 10. The CDR3 is made up of 13 amino acids. The DNA for the CDR3 is TGTGCCAGCAGCCGGCTAGCGGGGGGCGTGGGCTTCTTC. Translating gives CASSRLAGGVGFF.